This T cell receptor beta chain appears in the sequencing data of a study of PD-1 blockade in classical Hodgkin lymphoma. Whole-study findings and limits: Relapsed/refractory patients reportedly had the lowest baseline TCR diversity, below newly diagnosed patients, who were below healthy donors.

Profiling relied on immunoSEQ multiplex PCR, and the TCRdb table lists in-frame clones only, not all of them. Seen here are some 26,000 clones, 94% observed once, and the top ten hold 3.5% to 5%. Time point given: newly diagnosed, previously untreated cHL patient sample. About this clone itself: Its antigen is as yet unknown.

Trimming stripped 3 bases from V and 0 bases from J, with 7 bases between. In germline, CDR1 is SGDLS, CDR2 YYNGEE. This CDR3 region has 14 residues. The sample taken for sequencing was peripheral blood mononuclear cells (PBMCs). The sequence came from a human donor with classical Hodgkin lymphoma. This chain links TRBV9 with TRBJ1-3, with TRBD1 as a possible D gene (5 bases). The CDR3 DNA follows: TGTGCCAGCAGCGCAGACAGCTCTGGAAACACCATATATTTT. It encodes CASSADSSGNTIYF.